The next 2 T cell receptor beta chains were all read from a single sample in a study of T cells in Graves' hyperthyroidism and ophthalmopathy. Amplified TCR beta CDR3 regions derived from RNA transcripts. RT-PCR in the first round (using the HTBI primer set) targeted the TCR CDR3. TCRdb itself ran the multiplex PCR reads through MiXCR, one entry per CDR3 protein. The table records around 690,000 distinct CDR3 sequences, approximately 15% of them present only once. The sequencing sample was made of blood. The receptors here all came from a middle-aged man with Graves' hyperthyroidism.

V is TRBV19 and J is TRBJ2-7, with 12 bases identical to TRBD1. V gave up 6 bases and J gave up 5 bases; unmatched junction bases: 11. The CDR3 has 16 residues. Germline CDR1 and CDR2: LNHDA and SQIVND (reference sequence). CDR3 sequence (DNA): TGTGCCAGTAGCAACCTACCGGGACAGGGGGCGGACGAGCAGTACTTC. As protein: CASSNLPGQGADEQYF.

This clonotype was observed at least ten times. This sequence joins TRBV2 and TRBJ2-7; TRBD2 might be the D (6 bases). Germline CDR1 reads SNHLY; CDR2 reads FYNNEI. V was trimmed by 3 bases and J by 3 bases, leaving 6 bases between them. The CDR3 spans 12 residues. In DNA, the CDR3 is TGTGCCAGCAGTGAGGGGGGCTACGAGCAGTACTTC. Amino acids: CASSEGGYEQYF.